This T cell receptor beta chain was recovered during a study of cytomegalovirus exposure and HLA in healthy donors. Both 60 Vbeta primers and 13 Jbeta primers went into the PCR. This table comes from immunoSEQ multiplex PCR, and its TCRdb copy is limited to in-frame clones, with some not included. This sample has 100,000 to 150,000 clones, with less than 85% found just once. CDR1 and CDR2 (germline): LGHNA, YNFKEQ. The CDR3 runs to 14 residues. V lost 6 bases and J lost 5, with 15 bases in between. Study outcomes and limitations: The study recorded 150 to 200 TCR beta chains that were cytomegalovirus-associated. The likely origin of a cluster of highly shared sequence variants was a sequencing artifact. TCR beta sequences numbering 15,000 to 20,000 were associated with HLA alleles at 0.05 false discovery rate in a later analysis. TCR beta chain V- and J-gene trimming was linked, in a later analysis, to a missense variant in DCLRE1C.

About this clone itself: Antigen: not known.

Sequencing was done on a sample of PBMCs. The V and J genes are TRBV4-2 and TRBJ2-3; D perhaps matches TRBD2 (6 bases). The source of this sequence is a woman aged 35 to 49 in good health and CMV-seropositive. The DNA of the CDR3 is TGTGCCAGCAGGCCCCCCTTGCGGGAAGATACGCAGTATTTT. Its translation: CASRPPLREDTQYF.